This T cell receptor (beta chain) was sequenced in a study of blood T cell repertoires in COVID-19. Looking at the study overall: Sites in the United States, Italy and Spain provided acute and convalescent COVID-19 samples. The analysed material was cDNA or gDNA that came from T cells, B-cell-depleted T cells, or PBMCs.

This CDR3 is 16 amino acids long. J lost 5 bases, V lost 5 bases, and 10 bases had no gene match. Per germline, CDR1 SGHVS and CDR2 FQNEAQ. Those enrolled in Seattle joined during active infection and were followed longitudinally afterward. By proportion, this clone is medium-sized. TCRdb's table, derived via immunoSEQ multiplex PCR, lists solely in-frame clones and lacks some. The sample records some 220,000 clones, approximately 85% being singletons. The V call is TRBV7-8, the J call TRBJ1-4; 8 nucleotides agree with TRBD1. The sequence was obtained from a woman in her seventies with COVID-19, enrolled during active disease. Sequencing was done on a sample of peripheral blood. The CDR3 nucleotides are TGTGCCAGCAGCCCACGACGGGCAGGGGGCAATGAAAAACTGTTTTTT. Translation: CASSPRRAGGNEKLFF.